This TCR beta chain was sequenced for a study of shared clonotypes between healthy human individuals. Measured with immunoSEQ multiplex PCR; TCRdb has only the in-frame clones, and not every one. The profile shows just over 2,000,000 clones, roughly 95% of them singletons. Germline lookup yields CDR1 SGHRS and CDR2 YFSETQ. V lost 4 bases, J lost 6 bases, and 8 bases stayed unmatched. The CDR3 has 15 amino acids. On this clone: Different DNA sequences within this sample yield the same CDR3.

This TCR was recovered from a man aged 18 to 30 in good health. The sequenced material came from naive CD4+ T cells sorted from blood. The subset here: CD45RA+ positively selected. The chain carries TRBV5-1 and TRBJ2-3; 10 nucleotides line up with TRBD2. The CDR3 sequence is CASSLAAGGADTQYF. In nucleotides, the CDR3 is TGCGCCAGCAGCCTAGCAGCGGGAGGGGCGGATACGCAGTATTTT. Filled out from reference TRBV5-1 and TRBJ2-3, the complete variable domain reads KAGVTQTPRYLIKTRGQQVTLSCSPISGHRSVSWYQQTPGQGLQFLFEYFSETQRNKGNFPGRFSGRQFSNSRSEMNVSTLELGDSALYLCASSLAAGGADTQYFGPGTRLTVL.